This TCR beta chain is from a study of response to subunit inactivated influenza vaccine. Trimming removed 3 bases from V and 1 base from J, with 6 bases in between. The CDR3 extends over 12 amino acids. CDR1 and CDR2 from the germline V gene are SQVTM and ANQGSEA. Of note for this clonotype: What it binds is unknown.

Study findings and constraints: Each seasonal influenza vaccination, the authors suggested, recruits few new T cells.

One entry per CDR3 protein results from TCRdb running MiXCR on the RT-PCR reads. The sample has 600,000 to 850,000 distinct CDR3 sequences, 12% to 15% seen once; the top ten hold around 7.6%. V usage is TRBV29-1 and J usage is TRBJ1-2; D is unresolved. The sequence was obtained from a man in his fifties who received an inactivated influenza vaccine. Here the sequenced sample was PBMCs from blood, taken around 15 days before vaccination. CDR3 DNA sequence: TGCAGCGTTGACGACAATAACTATGGCTACACCTTC. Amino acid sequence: CSVDDNNYGYTF.